A selection of T cell receptor beta chains follows, all from one sample in a study of molecular identifiers for immune sequencing clone quantification. From the PCR reads, TCRdb called clonotypes with MiXCR, one entry per CDR3 protein. The table lists under 600,000 distinct CDR3 sequences, about 20% of them singletons. Source material: naive CD8+ T cells from blood, with Jurkat cell RNA spiked in. The receptors were sampled from a human donor in good health. Some libraries in this study had Jurkat cell RNA spiked in. Each CDR3 is given with its conserved first and last residue. A D gene is named only where the DNA matches it firmly. Rows may omit the clone size; those that give it use once, few, many or a size class.

abundance	v_gene	d_gene	j_gene	len	CDR3aa	CDR3nt
few	TRBV5-1	TRBD2	TRBJ2-3	19	CASSPEGTSGGYGTDTQYF	TGCGCCAGCAGCCCCGAAGGGACTAGCGGGGGGTATGGCACAGATACGCAGTATTTT
NA	TRBV5-6	NA	TRBJ2-4	16	CASGSWNRLAKNIQCF	TGTGCCAGCGGCTCCTGGAACAGGCTAGCCAAAAACATTCAGTGCTTC
NA	TRBV19	NA	TRBJ2-3	12	CASMAGPDTQYF	TGTGCCAGTATGGCGGGTCCAGATACGCAGTATTTT
many	TRBV27	NA	TRBJ2-7	13	CASRSGTGYEQYF	TGTGCCAGCCGTAGCGGGACAGGTTACGAGCAGTACTTC
many	TRBV5-1	TRBD1	TRBJ2-3	16	CASSLATGMLRDTQYF	TGCGCCAGCAGCTTGGCGACAGGGATGTTAAGAGATACGCAGTATTTT
many	TRBV6-5	TRBD1	TRBJ1-1	14	CASSYEGARTEAFF	TGTGCCAGCAGTTACGAGGGGGCGCGGACTGAAGCTTTCTTT
few	TRBV20-1	NA	TRBJ2-7	11	CSAKDGDEQYF	TGCAGTGCTAAGGACGGGGACGAGCAGTACTTC
few	TRBV30	NA	TRBJ2-1	17	CAWSVLWTLSSYNEQFF	TGTGCCTGGAGTGTACTATGGACTCTTAGCTCCTACAATGAGCAGTTCTTC
NA	TRBV6-5	NA	TRBJ2-1	17	CASSTSQLGQSYNEQFF	TGTGCCAGCAGTACCTCACAACTAGGTCAATCCTACAATGAGCAGTTCTTC
many	TRBV7-9	TRBD2	TRBJ2-3	16	CASSPLSGSEADTQYF	TGTGCCAGCAGCCCCCTAAGCGGGAGTGAAGCAGATACGCAGTATTTT
many	TRBV19	TRBD2	TRBJ2-3	14	CASSLTSGGAAQYF	TGTGCCAGTAGTCTCACTAGCGGGGGGGCCGCGCAGTATTTT
NA	TRBV12-3/TRBV12-4	TRBD1	TRBJ2-5	14	CASSPGQGFGTQYF	TGTGCCAGCAGTCCGGGACAGGGATTTGGGACCCAGTACTTC
NA	TRBV19	NA	TRBJ2-5	13	CASSPSHRETQYF	TGTGCCAGTAGTCCGAGCCATAGGGAGACCCAGTACTTC
NA	TRBV4-1	NA	TRBJ2-1	12	CASSYDRNEQFF	TGCGCCAGCAGCTACGACCGGAATGAGCAGTTCTTC
many	TRBV7-9	NA	TRBJ2-7	12	CASTQRGGEQYF	TGTGCCAGCACCCAGAGAGGCGGCGAGCAGTACTTC
many	TRBV4-2	NA	TRBJ2-7	14	CASSQVPGAYEQYF	TGTGCCAGCAGCCAAGTCCCAGGGGCCTACGAGCAGTACTTC
few	TRBV6-1	NA	TRBJ2-3	16	CASSDPSGAYTDTQYF	TGTGCCAGCAGTGACCCCTCAGGGGCCTACACAGATACGCAGTATTTT
few	TRBV5-3	NA	TRBJ2-5	14	CASTWWGIQETQYF	TGTGCCAGCACCTGGTGGGGGATACAAGAGACCCAGTACTTC
many	TRBV9	TRBD1	TRBJ2-7	12	CASSPDRGEQYF	TGTGCCAGCAGCCCAGACAGGGGCGAGCAGTACTTC
many	TRBV4-3	TRBD1	TRBJ1-5	15	CASSQIQGGNQPQHF	TGCGCCAGCAGCCAGATACAGGGGGGCAATCAGCCCCAGCATTTT
few	TRBV4-1	TRBD1	TRBJ2-7	15	CASSQGQGATYEQYF	TGCGCCAGCAGCCAAGGACAGGGGGCAACCTACGAGCAGTACTTC
NA	TRBV2	NA	TRBJ1-1	13	CASSVSLGTEAFF	TGTGCCAGCAGTGTAAGTCTCGGCACTGAAGCTTTCTTT